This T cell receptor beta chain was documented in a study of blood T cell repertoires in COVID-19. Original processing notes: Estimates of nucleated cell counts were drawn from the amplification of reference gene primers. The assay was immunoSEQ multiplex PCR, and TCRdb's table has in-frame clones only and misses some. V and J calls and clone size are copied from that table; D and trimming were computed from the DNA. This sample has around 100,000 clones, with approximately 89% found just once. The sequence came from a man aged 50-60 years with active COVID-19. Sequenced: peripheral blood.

In nucleotides, the CDR3 is TGTGCCAGCAGCCTAGGGACTCAAGAGACCCAGTACTTC. This sequence encodes CASSLGTQETQYF. The chain has TRBV11-2 and TRBJ2-5; possibly TRBD2 for D (6 bases). The V end lost 5 bases, the J end lost 2 bases, and 9 bases lay between the germline ends. This CDR3 comprises 13 residues. Germline CDR1 is SGHAT and CDR2 is FQNNGV. Looking up the rest from reference TRBV11-2 and TRBJ2-5 gives the full variable domain: EAGVAQSPRYKIIEKRQSVAFWCNPISGHATLYWYQQILGQGPKLLIQFQNNGVVDDSQLPKDRFSAERLKGVDSTLKIQPAKLEDSAVYLCASSLGTQETQYFGPGTRLLVL.